The 15 T cell receptor beta chains reported below all come from one sample, sequenced in a study of cytomegalovirus exposure and HLA in healthy donors. With 60 Vbeta and 13 Jbeta primers, the PCR was carried out. Sequenced by immunoSEQ multiplex PCR; TCRdb stores in-frame clones only, minus some. This table holds more than 75,000 clones, roughly 85% found once. Sequencing was done on a sample of PBMCs. Receptors originate from a man younger than 40 in good health and CMV-seronegative.

The rearrangement joins TRBV4-1 to TRBJ2-5; D might be TRBD1 (6 bases). V lost 0 bases to trimming and J lost 4 bases, with 18 bases between them. Per germline, CDR1 MGHRA and CDR2 YSYEKL. This CDR3 is built from 17 residues. The CDR3 DNA follows: TGCGCCAGCAGCCAAGATTTGGGGGCGAAAAGGACAGAGACCCAGTACTTC. It translates to CASSQDLGAKRTETQYF.

The chain has TRBV19 and TRBJ2-7; D remains ambiguous. The V gene lost 11 bases and the J gene lost 0 bases, with 11 bases spanning the gap. Per germline, CDR1 LNHDA and CDR2 SQIVND (reference sequence). The CDR3 has 12 residues. This chain's CDR3 is CASSESSYEQYF. CDR3 DNA: TGTGCCTCCTCAGAAAGCTCCTACGAGCAGTACTTC.

This chain uses TRBV4-1 with TRBJ2-1; TRBD2 matches 7 bases. Germline assignment: CDR1 MGHRA and CDR2 YSYEKL. Trimming cost V 1 base and J 3 bases; bases outside gene matches: 3. The CDR3 sequence is 15 residues long. The CDR3 loop is CASSQVLAIYNEQFF. CDR3 bases: TGCGCCAGCAGCCAAGTACTAGCGATCTACAATGAGCAGTTCTTC.

The V and J genes are TRBV6-1 and TRBJ2-7; the match to TRBD2 covers 11 bases. V was pared by 6 bases and J by 9 bases, with 10 bases of the junction left unmatched. CDR1 MNHNS and CDR2 SASEGT come from the germline V gene. The CDR3 loop spans 14 amino acids. CDR3 in DNA: TGTGCCAGCAGGGATAGCGGGGGGGCCGGGGCGCAGTACTTC. Residues: CASRDSGGAGAQYF.

This chain connects TRBV25-1 to TRBJ1-1; 7 bases fit TRBD1. Trimming at V came to 9 bases and at J to 1 base, leaving 14 bases not matched to a gene. Germline assignment: CDR1 MGHDK and CDR2 SYGVNS. The CDR3 is 16 amino acids. CDR3 region: CARPSEDRLGNTEAFF. The CDR3 DNA reads as TGTGCCAGACCGTCTGAGGACAGGCTTGGGAACACTGAAGCTTTCTTT.

The V call is TRBV19, the J call TRBJ2-6; a weak D match, TRBD2 (5 bases). This CDR3 comprises 16 residues. Per germline, CDR1 LNHDA and CDR2 SQIVND (reference sequence). Trimming took off 2 bases at V and 2 bases at J, with 10 bases between the two ends. Here the CDR3 reads CASSIPAGPGANVLTF. As DNA, the CDR3 is TGTGCCAGTAGTATACCGGCGGGCCCTGGGGCCAACGTCCTGACTTTC.

The chain combines TRBV6-5 with TRBJ1-2; 12 bases map to TRBD1. The V gene's germline CDR1 is MNHEY and CDR2 SVGAGI. V lost 6 bases and J lost 8; bases outside the gene matches: 10. The CDR3 contains 15 residues. The CDR3 DNA sequence: TGTGCCAGCAGAGACGCCGGGACAGGGGGCGACGGCTACACCTTC. This sequence encodes CASRDAGTGGDGYTF.

As for this clone: One end of the junction varies from germline; a read error may be responsible. The V call is TRBV7-7, the J call TRBJ2-5, with D possibly TRBD1 on 5 matching bases. The germline CDR1 and CDR2 sequences are SSHAT and FNYEAQ (reference sequence). CDR3 length: 14 amino acids. Here the CDR3 DNA reads TGTGCTAGCAGCTTAAATTTCAGGGAAGAGACCCAGTACTTC. It is translated as CASSLNFREETQYF.

This clone was counted between two and nine times. This sequence joins TRBV5-6 and TRBJ2-3; 11 positions match TRBD2. The V gene's germline CDR1 is SGHDT and CDR2 YYEEEE. The length of the CDR3 is 17 residues. J lost 1 base, V lost 2 bases, and 6 bases had no gene match. In nucleotides, the CDR3 is TGTGCCAGCAGCTTAACTAGCGGGAGACGAGGCACAGATACGCAGTATTTT. Translation gives CASSLTSGRRGTDTQYF.

By its share, this clone is medium-sized. The rearrangement uses TRBV2 and TRBJ2-5; tentative D call: TRBD2 (7 bases). Looked up from germline, CDR1 is SNHLY and CDR2 is FYNNEI. Trimming removed 7 bases at V and 4 bases at J, with 19 bases between. The CDR3 runs to 15 residues. The CDR3 sequence: CASKSRGGDGETQYF. CDR3 bases: TGTGCCAGCAAGTCGCGAGGGGGGGACGGAGAGACCCAGTACTTC.

By frequency in the sample, this clone is medium-sized (0.01 to 0.1%). The chain combines TRBV4-1 with TRBJ1-3; 7 nucleotides agree with TRBD1. The germline V gene encodes CDR1 MGHRA and CDR2 YSYEKL. The CDR3 is made up of 16 amino acids. V gave up 2 bases and J gave up 0 bases; unmatched junction bases: 4. The CDR3 bases are TGCGCCAGCAGCCAAACGGGACAGCTCTCTGGAAACACCATATATTTT. Translated, it gives CASSQTGQLSGNTIYF.

The rearrangement joins TRBV2 to TRBJ1-3, with TRBD1 matching 7 bases. The CDR3 spans 13 residues. In germline, CDR1 is SNHLY, CDR2 FYNNEI. V shed 7 bases and J 4 bases; nucleotides not matched to a gene: 4. As DNA, the CDR3 is TGTGCCAGCATGCAGGGGGTCGGAAACACCATATATTTT. This sequence encodes CASMQGVGNTIYF.

The chain couples TRBV30 to TRBJ2-2, with 7 nucleotides matching TRBD1. This CDR3 has 15 residues. V was pared by 0 bases and J by 4 bases, with 5 bases of the junction left unmatched. Germline loops: CDR1 GTSNPN, CDR2 SVGIG (reference sequence). CDR3 nucleotides: TGTGCCTGGAGTGTAGGGGGCTGGAGCACCGGGGAGCTGTTTTTT. It specifies CAWSVGGWSTGELFF.

The V and J genes are TRBV10-3 and TRBJ1-2; D remains ambiguous. The CDR3 is 13 residues long. The germline CDR1 and CDR2 sequences are ENHRY and SYGVKD. V dropped 5 bases and J dropped 2 bases, with 9 bases sitting between them. The CDR3 DNA follows: TGTGCCATCAGTCACCCGGGAAACTATGGCTACACCTTC. This encodes CAISHPGNYGYTF.

This clone has just a few counts. The chain couples TRBV4-1 to TRBJ2-1, with D unclear. Germline assignment: CDR1 MGHRA and CDR2 YSYEKL. The length of the CDR3 is 13 residues. V lost 0 bases and J lost 10, with 10 bases in between. CDR3 residues: CASSQDGWREQFF. The DNA for the CDR3 is TGCGCCAGCAGCCAAGATGGGTGGCGGGAGCAGTTCTTC.